This passage covers 22 T cell receptor beta chains from one sample sequenced in a study of beta chain features in type 1 diabetes. The authors reverse transcribed all of the isolated RNA, so sequencing captured expressed TCRB transcripts. Sequencing used immunoSEQ multiplex PCR; TCRdb keeps in-frame clones, though not all of them. The table lists a few hundred thousand clones, approximately 10% of them singletons. The specimen sequenced was naive CD4+ T cells from blood. The receptors derive from a woman in her 30s in good health.

J is TRBJ2-3 and V is TRBV5-1, with a weak D call TRBD2 (6 bases). Deletions cut 4 bases from V and 5 bases from J, with 20 bases between. The CDR3 sequence is 16 residues long. Germline V gives CDR1 SGHRS, CDR2 YFSETQ. This CDR3 is CASSRSSANRVDTQYF. The CDR3 DNA is TGCGCCAGCAGCAGATCTAGCGCCAATCGGGTAGATACGCAGTATTTT.

The genes are TRBV5-1 and TRBJ2-3; possibly TRBD2 for D (5 bases). This CDR3 comprises 15 residues. The germline V and J ends were trimmed by 2 bases and 2 bases, with 12 bases remaining between them. Germline V gene sequence: CDR1 SGHRS, CDR2 YFSETQ. The CDR3 protein is CASSLGGPLTDTQYF. The DNA for the CDR3 is TGCGCCAGCAGCTTAGGCGGGCCTCTCACAGATACGCAGTATTTT. The full variable domain, with the rest looked up from reference TRBV5-1 and TRBJ2-3, is KAGVTQTPRYLIKTRGQQVTLSCSPISGHRSVSWYQQTPGQGLQFLFEYFSETQRNKGNFPGRFSGRQFSNSRSEMNVSTLELGDSALYLCASSLGGPLTDTQYFGPGTRLTVL.

The chain's CDR3 is CASSFLSGANVLTF. For the CDR3, the DNA is TGTGCCAGCAGCTTCTTATCTGGGGCCAACGTCCTGACTTTC. This rearrangement joins TRBV7-2 to TRBJ2-6; D is unclear. The CDR3 spans 14 residues. V was cut by 3 bases and J by 1 base, with 4 bases left in between. Germline V lookup: CDR1 SGHTA, CDR2 FQGNSA.

This clone was counted between two and nine times. The rearrangement joins TRBV23-1 to TRBJ2-3; maybe TRBD2 (6 bases). TRBV23-1 is an open reading frame whose function is uncertain. V lost 6 bases to trimming and J lost 1 base, with 14 bases between them. This CDR3 is built from 15 residues. CDR3 in DNA: TGCGCCAGCAGCCGAGCCGGGACTGGCACAGATACGCAGTATTTT. This translates into CASSRAGTGTDTQYF.

The V gene is TRBV9, the J gene TRBJ2-1; D is uncertain. CDR3 length: 14 amino acids. Trimming removed 4 bases from V and 2 bases from J, with 10 bases in between. CDR1 is SGDLS, CDR2 YYNGEE, per germline. The CDR3 DNA is TGTGCCAGCAGCCCACGACTGGCCTACAATGAGCAGTTCTTC. Translating gives CASSPRLAYNEQFF.

This clone turned up a few times. This chain uses TRBV7-2 with TRBJ1-2; a weak D match, TRBD1 (5 bases). CDR1 is SGHTA, CDR2 FQGNSA, per germline. V lost 1 base and J 7 bases, leaving 19 bases between the germline ends. The CDR3 runs to 16 residues. CDR3: CASSLVISGTGGGYTF. For the CDR3, the DNA is TGTGCCAGCAGCTTAGTTATCAGTGGGACCGGGGGTGGCTACACCTTC.

This clone was seen more than once but under ten times. This chain connects TRBV28 to TRBJ2-7; D gene ambiguous. Trimming stripped 5 bases from V and 1 base from J, with 15 bases between. The V gene's germline CDR1 is MDHEN and CDR2 SYDVKM. The CDR3 covers 15 residues. The CDR3 region is CASSGPADHSYEQYF. CDR3 nucleotides: TGTGCCAGCAGTGGCCCCGCAGATCATTCCTACGAGCAGTACTTC.

This clone was observed a handful of times. V is TRBV6-5 and J is TRBJ1-2, with TRBD1 as a possible D gene (6 bases). This CDR3 is 13 amino acids long. Trimming took off 7 bases at V and 3 bases at J, with 12 bases between the two ends. The germline V gene encodes CDR1 MNHEY and CDR2 SVGAGI. The CDR3 is CASNAQGDYGYTF. The CDR3 DNA sequence: TGTGCCAGCAACGCACAGGGAGACTATGGCTACACCTTC.

This clone was counted between two and nine times. The chain has TRBV28 and TRBJ1-1; D may be TRBD1 (6 bases). Trimming left V 6 bases short and J 1 base short, with 15 bases between. Germline CDR1 MDHEN, CDR2 SYDVKM. The CDR3 runs to 15 residues. As DNA, the CDR3 is TGTGCCAGCAGAAAGGACAGCTCCTCGAACACTGAAGCTTTCTTT. This sequence encodes CASRKDSSSNTEAFF.

The chain employs TRBV19 and TRBJ2-7; 10 nucleotides match TRBD2. Germline assignment: CDR1 LNHDA and CDR2 SQIVND (reference sequence). The junction had 9 bases not matched to a gene; V was cut back by 0 bases and J by 1 base. The CDR3 has 18 amino acids. The DNA for the CDR3 is TGTGCCAGTAGTATAGAAAGACCTAGCGGGAGCTCATCCTACGAGCAGTACTTC. Translation: CASSIERPSGSSSYEQYF.

J is TRBJ2-3 and V is TRBV27, with a weak D call TRBD2 (5 bases). This CDR3 comprises 16 residues. The V end lost 5 bases, the J end lost 6 bases, and 21 bases lay between the germline ends. Per germline, CDR1 MNHEY and CDR2 SMNVEV (reference sequence). CDR3 DNA sequence: TGTGCCAGCAGTAACAACCCCCGAGGGCCTTACGATACGCAGTATTTT. Residues: CASSNNPRGPYDTQYF.

This clone has a handful of counts. The rearrangement links TRBV7-6 to TRBJ2-1; 7 bases match TRBD2. CDR1 is SGHVS, CDR2 FNYEAQ, per germline. The CDR3 has 20 residues. V lost 1 base, J lost 0 bases, and 15 bases stayed unmatched. This chain's CDR3 is CASSLESPGLAASSYNEQFF. The CDR3 DNA reads TGTGCCAGCAGCTTAGAAAGTCCGGGCCTAGCGGCAAGCTCCTACAATGAGCAGTTCTTC.

This clone has a handful of counts. V is TRBV2 and J is TRBJ2-2; 9 positions agree with TRBD1. This CDR3 has 13 residues. Germline values: CDR1 SNHLY, CDR2 FYNNEI. The V segment lost 4 bases and the J segment 6 bases; nucleotides outside the gene matches: 0. In DNA form, the CDR3 reads TGTGCCAGCAGTGGACAGGGGGCCGGGGAGCTGTTTTTT. Translation gives CASSGQGAGELFF.

V is TRBV7-3 and J is TRBJ2-3; possibly TRBD1 for D (5 bases). Trimming removed 3 bases at V and 6 bases at J, with 10 bases between. The germline V gene has CDR1 SGHTA and CDR2 FQGTGA. The CDR3 contains 13 residues. This chain's CDR3 is CASSLTVGDTQYF. DNA of the CDR3: TGTGCCAGCAGCTTGACAGTTGGGGATACGCAGTATTTT.

This clone was counted a few times. V and J are TRBV7-9 and TRBJ2-5; the match to TRBD1 covers 7 bases. From germline, CDR1 is SEHNR and CDR2 FQNEAQ (reference sequence). This CDR3 spans 14 amino acids. Trimming removed 3 bases from V and 3 bases from J; junction bases left unmatched: 4. CDR3 protein: CASSFDRAKETQYF. In DNA, the CDR3 is TGTGCCAGCAGCTTCGACAGGGCAAAAGAGACCCAGTACTTC.

The chain employs TRBV14 and TRBJ2-7; TRBD2 aligns across 7 bases. With 6 bases clipped from V and 5 bases from J, the junction kept 7 bases outside the gene matches. The CDR3 contains 13 residues. Germline lookup yields CDR1 SGHDN and CDR2 FVKESK. The CDR3 DNA is TGTGCCAGCAGTCGGGACTATTCCCACGAGCAGTACTTC. This gives the protein CASSRDYSHEQYF.

This clone appeared a few times. This chain joins TRBV7-6 and TRBJ2-3; TRBD2 aligns across 10 bases. Trimming took 7 bases from V and 5 from J; bases not matched to a gene: 9. Looked up from germline, CDR1 is SGHVS and CDR2 is FNYEAQ. The CDR3 contains 15 residues. The chain's CDR3 is CASTPTSGMEDTQYF. The CDR3, as DNA: TGTGCCAGCACCCCCACTAGCGGGATGGAAGATACGCAGTATTTT.

In its sample, this clone was seen a few times. This chain joins TRBV6-6 and TRBJ2-7; D is unclear. The CDR3 sequence is 11 residues long. Between the trimmed V and J ends, which lost 6 bases and 7 bases, there was a span of 10 bases. Germline values: CDR1 MNHNY, CDR2 SVGAGI (reference sequence). As DNA, the CDR3 is TGTGCCAGCAGCCCACAAGAAGAGCAGTACTTC. Translating gives CASSPQEEQYF.

The chain joins TRBV7-2 to TRBJ2-3; tentatively, D is TRBD1 (6 bases). In germline, CDR1 is SGHTA, CDR2 FQGNSA. V lost 3 bases, J lost 2 bases, and 9 bases lay in between. The CDR3 contains 14 residues. The chain's CDR3 is CASSFDRITDTQYF. The CDR3 coding sequence is TGTGCCAGCAGCTTCGACAGGATCACAGATACGCAGTATTTT.

The chain links TRBV29-1 to TRBJ2-7, with D possibly matching TRBD1 (5 bases). Germline CDR1 and CDR2: SQVTM and ANQGSEA. V dropped 1 base and J dropped 5 bases, with 15 bases sitting between them. CDR3 length equals 14 residues. CDR3 sequence reads: CSVEARARDNEQYF. The CDR3 DNA follows: TGCAGCGTTGAAGCCAGGGCACGCGATAACGAGCAGTACTTC.

This clone was observed a few times. The J gene is TRBJ2-7, the V gene TRBV29-1; D gene uncertain. This CDR3 region has 15 residues. The ends were cut back, 4 bases at V and 0 bases at J, with 16 bases in the middle. Germline CDR1 and CDR2: SQVTM and ANQGSEA. CDR3 nucleotide sequence: TGCAGCGTTGTTTATACGGCAGCGAGCTCCTACGAGCAGTACTTC. Amino acid sequence: CSVVYTAASSYEQYF.

This clone was picked up a small number of times. The V call is TRBV14, the J call TRBJ1-2; maybe TRBD1 (6 bases). The germline V gene has CDR1 SGHDN and CDR2 FVKESK. V was cut by 4 bases and J by 6 bases, with 6 bases left in between. This CDR3 spans 11 amino acids. CDR3 in DNA: TGTGCCAGCAGCCGGACAGATGGCTACACCTTC. Protein product: CASSRTDGYTF.